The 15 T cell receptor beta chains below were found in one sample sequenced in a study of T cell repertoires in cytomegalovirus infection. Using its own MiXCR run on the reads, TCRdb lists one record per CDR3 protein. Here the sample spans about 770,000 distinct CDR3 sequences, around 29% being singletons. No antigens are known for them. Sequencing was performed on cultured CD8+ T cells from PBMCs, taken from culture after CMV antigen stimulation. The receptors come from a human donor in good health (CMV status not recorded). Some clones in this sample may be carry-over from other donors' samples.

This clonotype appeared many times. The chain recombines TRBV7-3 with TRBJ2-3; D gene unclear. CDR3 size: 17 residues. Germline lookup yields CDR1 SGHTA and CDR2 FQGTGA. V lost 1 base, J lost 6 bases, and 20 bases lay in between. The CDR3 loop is CASSLRGQRMIGDTQYF. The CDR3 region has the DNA TGTGCCAGCAGCTTAAGAGGTCAGCGCATGATAGGGGATACGCAGTATTTT.

CDR3 DNA: TGCAGTGCTAGAGATAGGATTAGACAGTGGTCCTCTGGGGCCAACGTCCTGACTTTC. This translates into CSARDRIRQWSSGANVLTF. The chain uses TRBV20-1 and TRBJ2-6, with D perhaps matching TRBD1 (5 bases). The CDR3 contains 19 residues. V was cut by 0 bases and J by 0 bases, with 18 bases left in between. CDR1 is DFQATT and CDR2 is SNEGSKA in the germline V gene (reference sequence).

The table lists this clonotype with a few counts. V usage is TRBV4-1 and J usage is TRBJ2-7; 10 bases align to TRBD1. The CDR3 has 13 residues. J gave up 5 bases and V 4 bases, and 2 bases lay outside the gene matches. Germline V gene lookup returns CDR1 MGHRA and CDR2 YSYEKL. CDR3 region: CASSRDRGHEQYV. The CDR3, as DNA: TGCGCCAGCAGCCGAGACAGGGGGCACGAGCAGTACGTC.

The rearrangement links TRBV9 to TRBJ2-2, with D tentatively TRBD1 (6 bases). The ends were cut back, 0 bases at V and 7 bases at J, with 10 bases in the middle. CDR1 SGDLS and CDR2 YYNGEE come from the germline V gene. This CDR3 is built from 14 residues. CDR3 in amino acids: CASSVDRAGGELFF. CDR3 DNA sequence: TGTGCCAGCAGCGTAGACAGGGCTGGCGGGGAGCTGTTTTTT.

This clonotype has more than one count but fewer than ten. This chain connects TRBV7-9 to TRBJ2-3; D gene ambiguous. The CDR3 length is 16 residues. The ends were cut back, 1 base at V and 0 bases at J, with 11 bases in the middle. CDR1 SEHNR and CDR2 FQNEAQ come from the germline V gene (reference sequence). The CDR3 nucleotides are TGTGCCAGCAGCTTAGATCCCTACTTGAGCACAGATACGCAGTATTTT. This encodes CASSLDPYLSTDTQYF.

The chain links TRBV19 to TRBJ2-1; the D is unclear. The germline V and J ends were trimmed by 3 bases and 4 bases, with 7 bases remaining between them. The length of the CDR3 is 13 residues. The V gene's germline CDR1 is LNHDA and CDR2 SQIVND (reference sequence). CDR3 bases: TGTGCCAGTAGTATGCAAGGATACAATGAGCAGTTCTTC. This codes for CASSMQGYNEQFF.

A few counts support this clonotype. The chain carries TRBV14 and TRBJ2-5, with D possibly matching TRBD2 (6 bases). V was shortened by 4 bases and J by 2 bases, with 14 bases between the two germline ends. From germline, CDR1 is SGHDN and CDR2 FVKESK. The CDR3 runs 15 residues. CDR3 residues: CASSLYGAGQETQYF. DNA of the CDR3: TGTGCCAGCAGCCTATACGGCGCGGGGCAAGAGACCCAGTACTTC. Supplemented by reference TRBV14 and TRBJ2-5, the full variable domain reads EAGVTQFPSHSVIEKGQTVTLRCDPISGHDNLYWYRRVMGKEIKFLLHFVKESKQDESGMPNNRFLAERTGGTYSTLKVQPAELEDSGVYFCASSLYGAGQETQYFGPGTRLLVL.

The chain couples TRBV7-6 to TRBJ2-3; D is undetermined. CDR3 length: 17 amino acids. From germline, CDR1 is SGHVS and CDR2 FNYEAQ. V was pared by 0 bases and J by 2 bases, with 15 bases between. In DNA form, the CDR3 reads TGTGCCAGCAGCTTAGCCGTAGGCCAGATAATCACAGATACGCAGTATTTT. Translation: CASSLAVGQIITDTQYF.

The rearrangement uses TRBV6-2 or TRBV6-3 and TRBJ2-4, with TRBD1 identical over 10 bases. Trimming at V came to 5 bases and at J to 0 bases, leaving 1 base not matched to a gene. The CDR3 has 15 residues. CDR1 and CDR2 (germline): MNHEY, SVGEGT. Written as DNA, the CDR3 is TGTGCCAGCAGTGGACAGGGGGAAGCCAAAAACATTCAGTACTTC. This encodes CASSGQGEAKNIQYF.

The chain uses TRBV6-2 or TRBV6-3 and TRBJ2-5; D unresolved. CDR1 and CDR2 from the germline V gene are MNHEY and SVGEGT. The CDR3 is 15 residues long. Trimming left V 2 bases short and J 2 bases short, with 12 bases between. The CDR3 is CASSYVAGQQETQYF. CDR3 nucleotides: TGTGCCAGCAGTTACGTGGCAGGCCAACAAGAGACCCAGTACTTC.

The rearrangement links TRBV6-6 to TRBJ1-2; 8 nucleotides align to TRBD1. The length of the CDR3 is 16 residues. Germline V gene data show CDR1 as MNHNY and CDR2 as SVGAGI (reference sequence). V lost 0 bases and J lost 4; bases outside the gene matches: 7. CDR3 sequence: CASSYSGRGPLYGYTF. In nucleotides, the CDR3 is TGTGCCAGCAGTTACTCGGGCAGGGGGCCCCTCTATGGCTACACCTTC.

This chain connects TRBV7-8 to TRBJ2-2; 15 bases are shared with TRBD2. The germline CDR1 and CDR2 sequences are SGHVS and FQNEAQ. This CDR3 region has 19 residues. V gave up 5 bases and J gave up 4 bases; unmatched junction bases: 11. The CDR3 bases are TGTGCCAGCAGCGAAGGGACTAGCGGGGGGCAATGGGCCACCGGGGAGCTGTTTTTT. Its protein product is CASSEGTSGGQWATGELFF.

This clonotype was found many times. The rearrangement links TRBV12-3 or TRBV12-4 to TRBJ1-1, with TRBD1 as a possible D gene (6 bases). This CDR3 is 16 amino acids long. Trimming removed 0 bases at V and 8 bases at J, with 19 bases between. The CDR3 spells CASSLALTGQPTEAFF. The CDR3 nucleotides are TGTGCCAGCAGTTTAGCACTAACCGGACAGCCTACCGAAGCTTTCTTT.

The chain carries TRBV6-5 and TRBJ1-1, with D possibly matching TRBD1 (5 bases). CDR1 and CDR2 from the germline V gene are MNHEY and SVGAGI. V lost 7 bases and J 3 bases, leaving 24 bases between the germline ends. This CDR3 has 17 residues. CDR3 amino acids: CASTLLPGGGSDTEAFF. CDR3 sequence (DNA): TGTGCCAGCACCTTACTCCCGGGCGGGGGGTCGGACACTGAAGCTTTCTTT.

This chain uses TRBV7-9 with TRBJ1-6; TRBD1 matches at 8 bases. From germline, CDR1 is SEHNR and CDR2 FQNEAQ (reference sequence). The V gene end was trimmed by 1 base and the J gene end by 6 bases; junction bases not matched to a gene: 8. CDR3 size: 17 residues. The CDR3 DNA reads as TGTGCCAGCAGCTTAGGAAGTGGACAGGGTTTTAATTCACCCCTCCACTTT. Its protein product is CASSLGSGQGFNSPLHF.